A selection of T cell receptor beta chains follows, all from one sample in a study of Ad26.COV2.S vaccination and SARS-CoV-2 variants. Measured with immunoSEQ multiplex PCR; TCRdb has only the in-frame clones, and not every one. The sample consists of around 340,000 clones, 88% of them appearing once. The starting material was peripheral blood, obtained in a trial of Ad26.COV2.S vaccine versus placebo. All receptors derive from a person aged 18-65 years who received the Ad26.COV2.S COVID-19 vaccine or a placebo. Each CDR3 is given with its conserved first and last residue. A D gene is named only where the DNA matches it firmly. Some rows mark clone size as missing; the rest say once, few, many or name a class of expanded clone.

j_call d_call v_call clone_size cdr3_nt cdr3_aa
TRBJ2-1 TRBD2 TRBV7-3 . TGTGCCAGCAGCTTCGGATGGGAGGGACTACAGAGCTCCTACAATGAGCAGTTCTTC CASSFGWEGLQSSYNEQFF
TRBJ1-2 . TRBV29-1 . TGCAGCGCGGTGGGGGGTGGCTACACCTTC CSAVGGGYTF
TRBJ2-7 . TRBV5-4 few TGTGCCAGCAGCGGCGGACTAAACAACTACGAGCAGTACTTC CASSGGLNNYEQYF
TRBJ2-7 TRBD1 TRBV11-2 once TGTGCCAGCAGCTCCATCCGGGACAGGGGGCTGAGGGAGCAGTACTTC CASSSIRDRGLREQYF
TRBJ2-7 TRBD2 TRBV5-1 . TGCGCCAGCTCAACTAGCGGGGGTAACTACGAGCAGTACTTC CASSTSGGNYEQYF
TRBJ1-1 . TRBV9 . TGTGCCAGCAGCGTAAAGTCCGACACTGAAGCTTTCTTT CASSVKSDTEAFF
TRBJ1-1 . TRBV20-1 . TGCAGTGCTAGTCCGGGGGTGGCTTCTGAAGCTTTCTTT CSASPGVASEAFF
TRBJ2-1 TRBD1 TRBV12-3/TRBV12-4 few TGTGCCAGCAGTTACAACGGACAGGGCGAGCAGTTCTTC CASSYNGQGEQFF
TRBJ1-2 TRBD1 TRBV6-4 many TGTGCCAGCAGTGAGGAAGGGGGCCAAATTTCTAACTATGGCTACACCTTC CASSEEGGQISNYGYTF
TRBJ2-1 TRBD2 TRBV18 . TGTGCCAGCTCACCACTAGACGGCCCTGGGGCTAGCGGCAGCTCCTACAATGAGCAGTTCTTC CASSPLDGPGASGSSYNEQFF
TRBJ1-1 . TRBV4-2 . TGTGCCAGCAGCCAAGTACTGGGGGGTAACACTGAAGCTTTCTTT CASSQVLGGNTEAFF
TRBJ2-5 TRBD1 TRBV5-1 . TGCGCCAGCAGCTTATATGTCGGACAGGGCGAGACCCAGTACTTC CASSLYVGQGETQYF